This T cell receptor beta chain comes out of a study of cytomegalovirus exposure and HLA in healthy donors (TCRdb year 2017). Context from the whole study: According to an earlier analysis of 587 of the donors, about 179 million T cells yielded 90 million to 140 million unique TCR beta sequences and about 300 Gb of sequence data. Of the 300 to 450 genotyped donors, more than 75% were placed in the genetic ancestry cluster associated with self-reported Caucasian donors. All discovery cohort repertoires had been generated using a single sequencing platform. HLA typing covered class I and class II loci at four-digit resolution. A later analysis re-examined previously published TCR beta repertoires from more than 600 donors and added high-resolution HLA genotyping to investigate patterns of TCR occurrence. To predict cytomegalovirus infection status, the study brought together high-throughput TCR immunosequencing, statistical association of individual TCRs with disease status, and machine learning. A handful of DR-DQ haplotypes were treated as single units for association and clustering because of strong linkage in the cohort. The study used immunosequencing to profile the T cell repertoires of 666 subjects and linked those repertoires to cytomegalovirus serostatus. The study aimed to test whether cataloging public T cell receptors could reveal signatures of past pathogen exposure. In the later analysis, no new phenotypic data were used to find candidate immune exposures; instead, reliance was placed on TCR beta sequences and their occurrence across donors. Genome-wide SNP genotypes for about 65% of the 666 donors were used in a later genetic analysis, which treated that subset as a discovery cohort. The number of donors typed differed by locus, with about 620-630 for A, B, C, DRB1 and DQB1, more than 500 for DQA1, 600 to 610 for DPA1, and 450 to 480 for DPB1. Donor age, sex, ethnicity and CMV serostatus were compiled together with the repertoire data. A separate validation cohort of about 110 different subjects was used in addition to the approximately 700-subject first cohort. On average, over 200,000 unique TCR beta nucleotide sequences were sequenced per donor among 398 genotyped donors of the cohort, with roughly 20% of those sequences being non-productive. To decide whether each TCR beta V gene segment behaved as functional or pseudogenic, an earlier analysis of some 570 of the donors relied on high-throughput TCR beta sequencing. An early release covering more than 500 HLA-typed donors comprised 250 to 350 gigabases of sequencing data and about 90 million unique TCR sequences. Study-wide conclusions, independent of this receptor: A later analysis reported that several top co-occurrence clusters appeared linked to parvovirus B19, influenza, CMV and Epstein-Barr virus. The classifier was reported to diagnose cytomegalovirus status with high specificity and sensitivity in both the original and validation cohorts. A cluster of highly shared sequence variants was judged likely to represent a technical artifact of the sequencing pipeline. In this cohort, only TCR beta chains were sequenced, and detectable features were limited by the absence of alpha or paired-chain data. A further reported finding was that TCR beta sequences accurately predicted the HLA-A and HLA-B alleles for most subjects in the first cohort. It was suggested by the authors that the approach could potentially be generalized to other disease states and immunological phenotypes. CMV serostatus was the only immune exposure information available for the cohort. HLA typing was unavailable for some donors at each locus, so association tests used only the typed subset. In vitro tests confirmed that a few of the cytomegalovirus-associated TCR beta chains recognize cytomegalovirus antigens. Roughly uniform sequencing depth across donors was assumed in presence/absence analyses, although this assumption may not hold. According to a later genetic analysis, donors in an Asian-associated ancestry cluster had fewer N-insertions in productive TCRs than the approximately 670-donor mean. Compared with equally common non-associated chains, HLA-associated TCR beta chains in a later analysis were more clonally expanded and had lower generation probabilities. In an earlier analysis of several hundred of the donors, most TCR beta V segments were observed in productive rearrangements about 87% or about 30% of the time, broadly matching IMGT annotations. A total of roughly 160 TCR beta chains were listed by the study as associated with cytomegalovirus. When HLA alleles, especially DR and DQ, strongly co-occurred, TCR associations were difficult to assign to individual alleles. Correlated functional status among segregating V segments might reflect linkage disequilibrium, but an unknown experimental factor could not be ruled out. Over 15 rarely observed V segments, including chromosome 9 orphons, were excluded from the earlier analysis of about 500 of the donors because counts were too low. At a false discovery rate of 0.05, a later analysis linked roughly 17,000 TCR beta sequences to specific HLA alleles. A later analysis found that most CMV-associated TCR beta chains appeared HLA-restricted, with HLA associations seemingly driven largely by CMV exposure. Across donors, most TCR sequences were observed very rarely, whereas some public TCRs were present in many individuals. In a later analysis, the rate of TCR association differed among HLA loci, with DRB1 alleles having the most associated TCRs and HLA-C alleles having the fewest. The 87-base-pair reads could not distinguish some IMGT-functional V segments, including TRBV6-2 and TRBV6-3, so those segments were excluded. In a later genetic analysis, a missense DCLRE1C variant was associated with V-gene and J-gene trimming of TCR beta chains, and the association was replicated in an independent cohort.

To note about this clone: Its specific antigen is unknown. It has no much larger one-base neighbor in the sample; base qualities were not kept.

From the cysteine through the phenylalanine, the CDR3 covers 16 amino acids. The DNA shown is the 48-base CDR3, in frame from base 1. V trim: 10 bases; J trim: 8 bases; unmatched bases: 16. From a lookup of the germline V gene (reference sequence), CDR1 and CDR2 are LNHDA and SQIVND. The method behind the library was the immunoSEQ multiplex PCR assay. For the multiplex PCR, a mixture combining 60 forward primers for TCR Vbeta segments and 13 reverse primers for TCR Jbeta segments was used. A multiplex PCR assay on genomic DNA amplified the CDR3 region of rearranged TCR beta genes. The Illumina HiSeq System was used to sequence the amplified TCR beta libraries as 87-base-pair reads. The original pipeline was this. In a later analysis, tens of millions of unique TCR beta chains were counted across the 650 to 700 repertoires, and approximately 11 million of these chains were shared by at least two donors. To remove PCR and sequencing errors, raw reads were error-corrected and collapsed into unique sequences using a nearest-neighbor algorithm that merged closely related sequences. V, D and J gene segments were assigned by aligning CDR3 sequences to IMGT reference sequences. Each retained sequence needed at least a six-nucleotide match to both a V gene segment and a J gene segment. A rearrangement was called productive if the CDR3 had no stop codons and remained in frame with V and J, and every other rearrangement was called non-productive. Following IMGT convention, CDR3 was defined as the stretch from the second conserved V-encoded cysteine to the conserved J-encoded phenylalanine. In an earlier analysis of 500 to 650 of the donors, sequences lacking an unambiguous match to a single V gene segment were excluded. An earlier analysis of several hundred of the donors classified V segments as functional when productive rearrangements were above 56.7% and as segregating when the standard deviation between donors was above 5%. To diagnose cytomegalovirus status from the catalog of TCR beta chain sequences, a statistical classification framework was built. V and J gene assignment, in a later analysis, came from comparing TCR nucleotide sequences with IMGT/GENE-DB human TR gene sequences. Using the TCRdist pipeline, a later analysis assigned CDR3 sequences along with most-parsimonious VDJ recombination scenarios. In a later analysis, each TCR beta chain was defined by its CDR3 amino acid sequence together with its V-gene family, and reads lacking a unique V-gene family were excluded. To address suspected cross-contamination and a sequencing artifact, a later analysis removed a few hundred highly shared, low-generation-probability nucleotide sequences. A later analysis calculated a clonal expansion index for each public chain from normalized within-repertoire ranks of inferred template counts. In a later analysis, generation probabilities were computed using a VDJ recombination model fitted to out-of-frame rearrangements, and the results were checked against IGoR. In a later analysis, hypergeometric tests were used to score TCR-TCR, TCR-HLA and TCR-CMV co-occurrence, with a repertoire-size bias correction applied to TCR pairs. False discovery rates were estimated in a later analysis by permuting HLA or CMV assignments 20 times. In a later analysis, co-occurring TCRs were grouped using DBSCAN, with TCRdist sequence similarity added in when clustering inside HLA-allele-positive subsets. For co-occurrence clustering, repertoires with fewer than 30,000 or more than 120,000 public chains were excluded, along with four to six repertoires with anomalous nucleotide sharing. TCRdb took over this immuneACCESS table, retaining in-frame rearrangements with V and J assigned. Such tables are incomplete; in checked studies, under half of the missing clones stem from an unresolved V gene, and the remainder is unexplained. The V and J calls and clone size come from that table; D and trimming were worked out from the DNA. Here the sample has some 170,000 clones; roughly 79% occur a single time. Over 4.5% of the sample is in the top ten clones.

The cohort comprised more than 550 healthy bone marrow donors. At the time of sampling, every cohort member was nominally healthy, though immune exposures that went unrecorded were likely present. The donor was CMV seropositive and was included in the group of about 290 seropositive cohort members. Each donor provided a peripheral blood sample, and peripheral blood mononuclear cells were used for TCR beta sequencing. The Qiagen DNeasy Blood Extraction Kit was used to extract genomic DNA from the blood cell samples. The origin of this receptor is a woman aged 18-35 years in good health and CMV-seropositive. The sequenced sample consisted of PBMCs. The sequence links TRBV19 to TRBJ2-1, and 11 junction bases match TRBD2. This receptor has the CDR3 CATQPTSGGPLDEQFF. Here is the DNA: TGTGCCACCCAACCCACTAGCGGGGGCCCGCTTGATGAGCAGTTCTTC.